This T cell receptor beta chain is drawn from a study of T cell changes during pregnancy in multiple sclerosis. This CDR3 spans 16 amino acids. Repertoires were generated with immunoSEQ multiplex PCR, while TCRdb's copy carries only in-frame clones and drops some. The sample includes approximately 88,000 clones, 90% to 95% seen only once; the top ten take 0.85% to 1.3%. This clonotype originated in a female donor with multiple sclerosis, enrolled in a pregnancy study. This specimen consisted of peripheral blood, obtained in the second trimester of pregnancy. The chain carries TRBV21-1 and TRBJ1-2. TRBV21-1 corresponds to a pseudogene. The CDR3 DNA reads as TGTGCCAGCAGCAAAGAATGGAGGGTCCTGACCTATGGCTACACCTTC. Translation: CASSKEWRVLTYGYTF.